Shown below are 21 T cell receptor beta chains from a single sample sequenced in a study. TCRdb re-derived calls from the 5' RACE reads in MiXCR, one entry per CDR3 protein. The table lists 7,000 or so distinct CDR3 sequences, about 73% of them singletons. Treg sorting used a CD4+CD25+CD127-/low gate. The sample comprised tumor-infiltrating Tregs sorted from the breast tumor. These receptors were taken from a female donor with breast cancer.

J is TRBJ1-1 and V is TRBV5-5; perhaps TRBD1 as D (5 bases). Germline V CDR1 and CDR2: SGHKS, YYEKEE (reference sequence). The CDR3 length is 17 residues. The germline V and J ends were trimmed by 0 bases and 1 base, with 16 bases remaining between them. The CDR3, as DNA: TGTGCCAGCAGCTTGGGCGAGGACATGATCAAGAACACTGAAGCTTTCTTT. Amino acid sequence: CASSLGEDMIKNTEAFF.

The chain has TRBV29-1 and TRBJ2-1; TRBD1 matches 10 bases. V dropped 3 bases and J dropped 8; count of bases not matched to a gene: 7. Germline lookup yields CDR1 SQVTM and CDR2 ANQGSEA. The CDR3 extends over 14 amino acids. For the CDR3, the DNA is TGCAGCGTTGATCCGGGACAGGGGATACATGAGCAGTTCTTC. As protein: CSVDPGQGIHEQFF.

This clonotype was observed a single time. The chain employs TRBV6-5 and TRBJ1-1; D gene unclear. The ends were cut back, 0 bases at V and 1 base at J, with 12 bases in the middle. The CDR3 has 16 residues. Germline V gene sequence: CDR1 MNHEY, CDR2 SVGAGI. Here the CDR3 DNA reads TGTGCCAGCAGTTACTCGAGGATAATGGAGAACACTGAAGCTTTCTTT. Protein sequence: CASSYSRIMENTEAFF.

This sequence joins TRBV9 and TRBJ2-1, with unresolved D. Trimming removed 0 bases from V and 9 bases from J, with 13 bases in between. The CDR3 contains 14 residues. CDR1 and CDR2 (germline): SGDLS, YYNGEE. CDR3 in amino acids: CASSVASLNVEQFF. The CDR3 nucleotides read TGTGCCAGCAGCGTAGCGTCACTAAATGTTGAGCAGTTCTTC.

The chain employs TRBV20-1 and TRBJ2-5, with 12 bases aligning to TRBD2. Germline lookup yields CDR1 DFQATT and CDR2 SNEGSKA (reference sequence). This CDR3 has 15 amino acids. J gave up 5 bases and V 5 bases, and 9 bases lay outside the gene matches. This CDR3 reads CSAFLAGGPAETQYF. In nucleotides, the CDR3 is TGCAGTGCTTTCCTAGCGGGGGGGCCAGCGGAGACCCAGTACTTC.

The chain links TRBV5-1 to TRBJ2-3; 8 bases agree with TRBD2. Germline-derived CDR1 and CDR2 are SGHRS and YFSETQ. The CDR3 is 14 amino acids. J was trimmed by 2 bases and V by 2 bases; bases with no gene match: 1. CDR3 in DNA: TGCGCCAGCAGCTTTAGCGGGGCCACAGATACGCAGTATTTT. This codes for CASSFSGATDTQYF.

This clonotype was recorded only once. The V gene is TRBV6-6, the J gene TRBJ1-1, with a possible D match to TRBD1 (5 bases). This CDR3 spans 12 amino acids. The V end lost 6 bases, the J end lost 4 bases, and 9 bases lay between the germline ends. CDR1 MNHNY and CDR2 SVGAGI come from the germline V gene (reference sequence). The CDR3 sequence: CASRQGVTEAFF. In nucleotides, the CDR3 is TGTGCCAGCAGGCAGGGTGTCACTGAAGCTTTCTTT.

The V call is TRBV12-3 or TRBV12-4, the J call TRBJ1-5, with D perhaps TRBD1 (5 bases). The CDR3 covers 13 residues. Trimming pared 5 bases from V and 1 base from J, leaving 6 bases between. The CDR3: CASSRDSNQPQHF. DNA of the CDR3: TGTGCCAGCAGTCGGGACAGCAATCAGCCCCAGCATTTT.

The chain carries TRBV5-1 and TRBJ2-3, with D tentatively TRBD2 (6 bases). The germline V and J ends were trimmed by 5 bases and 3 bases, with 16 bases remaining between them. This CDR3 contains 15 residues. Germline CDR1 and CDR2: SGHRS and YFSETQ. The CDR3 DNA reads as TGCGCCAGCAGAACTGGACTACCCATAACAGATACGCAGTATTTT. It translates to CASRTGLPITDTQYF.

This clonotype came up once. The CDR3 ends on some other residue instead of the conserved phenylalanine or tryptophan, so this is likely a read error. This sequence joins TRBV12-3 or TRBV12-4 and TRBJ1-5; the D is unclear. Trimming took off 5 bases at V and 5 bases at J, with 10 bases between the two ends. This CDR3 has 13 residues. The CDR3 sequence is CASSRLRDQPQHS. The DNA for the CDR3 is TGTGCCAGCAGTCGCCTGCGGGATCAGCCCCAGCATTCT.

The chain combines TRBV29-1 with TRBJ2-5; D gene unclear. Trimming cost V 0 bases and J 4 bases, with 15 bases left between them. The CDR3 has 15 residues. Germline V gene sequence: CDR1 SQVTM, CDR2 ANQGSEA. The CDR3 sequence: CSVEEGLGRRETQYF. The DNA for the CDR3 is TGCAGCGTTGAAGAAGGGTTGGGTAGACGAGAGACCCAGTACTTC. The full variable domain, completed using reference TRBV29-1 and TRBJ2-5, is SAVISQKPSRDICQRGTSLTIQCQVDSQVTMMFWYRQQPGQSLTLIATANQGSEATYESGFVIDKFPISRPNLTFSTLTVSNMSPEDSSIYLCSVEEGLGRRETQYFGPGTRLLVL.

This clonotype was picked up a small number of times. The CDR3 bases are TGCAGCGTTGATTCCGCAGGGGTTCGGAATGAGCAGTTCTTC. It specifies CSVDSAGVRNEQFF. The chain has TRBV29-1 and TRBJ2-1; D possibly corresponds to TRBD1 (6 bases). The CDR3 sequence is 14 residues long. Between the trimmed V and J ends, which lost 3 bases and 7 bases, there was a span of 16 bases. Germline-derived CDR1 and CDR2 are SQVTM and ANQGSEA.

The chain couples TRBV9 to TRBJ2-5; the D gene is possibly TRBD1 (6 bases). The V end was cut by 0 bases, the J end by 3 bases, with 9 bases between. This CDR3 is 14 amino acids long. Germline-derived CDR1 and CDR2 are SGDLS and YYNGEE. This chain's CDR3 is CASSVVGGKETQYF. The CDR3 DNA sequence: TGTGCCAGCAGCGTAGTAGGGGGTAAAGAGACCCAGTACTTC.

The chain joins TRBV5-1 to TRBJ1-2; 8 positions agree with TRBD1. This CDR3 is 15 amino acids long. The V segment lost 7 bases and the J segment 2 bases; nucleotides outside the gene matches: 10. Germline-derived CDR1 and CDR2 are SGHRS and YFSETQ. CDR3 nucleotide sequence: TGCGCCAGCCAAAAAGGAGGGGACAGGAACTATGGCTACACCTTC. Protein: CASQKGGDRNYGYTF.

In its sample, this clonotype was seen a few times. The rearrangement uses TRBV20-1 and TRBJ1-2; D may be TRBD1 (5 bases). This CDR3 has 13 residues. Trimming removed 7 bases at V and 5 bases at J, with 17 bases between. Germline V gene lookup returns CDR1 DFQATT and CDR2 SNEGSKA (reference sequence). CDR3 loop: CSVQGGAPYGYTF. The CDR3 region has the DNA TGCAGTGTTCAGGGTGGAGCCCCTTATGGCTACACCTTC.

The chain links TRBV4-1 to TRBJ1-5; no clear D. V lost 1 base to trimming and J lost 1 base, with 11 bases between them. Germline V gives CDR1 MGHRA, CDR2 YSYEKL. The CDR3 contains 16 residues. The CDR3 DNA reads TGCGCCAGCAGCCAAGGGGTGGGGATCAGCAATCAGCCCCAGCATTTT. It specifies CASSQGVGISNQPQHF.

This CDR3 is CASCYLAGPSETQYF. DNA of the CDR3: TGTGCCAGCTGTTACCTAGCGGGACCCTCAGAGACCCAGTACTTC. V is TRBV12-3 or TRBV12-4 and J is TRBJ2-5, with 9 bases lining up with TRBD2. Trimming at V came to 8 bases and at J to 4 bases, leaving 11 bases not matched to a gene. This CDR3 region has 15 residues.

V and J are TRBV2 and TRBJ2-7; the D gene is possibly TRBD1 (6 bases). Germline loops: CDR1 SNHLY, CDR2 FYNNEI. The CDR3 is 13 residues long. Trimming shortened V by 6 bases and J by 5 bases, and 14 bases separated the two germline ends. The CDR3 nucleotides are TGTGCCAGCAGACACCAAAACAGGGACGAGCAGTACTTC. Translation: CASRHQNRDEQYF.

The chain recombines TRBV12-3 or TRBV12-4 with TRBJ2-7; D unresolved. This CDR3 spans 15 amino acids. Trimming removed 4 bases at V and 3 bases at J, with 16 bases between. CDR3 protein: CASSSDMARDYEQYF. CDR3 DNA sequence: TGTGCCAGCAGTTCAGACATGGCTCGAGACTACGAGCAGTACTTC.

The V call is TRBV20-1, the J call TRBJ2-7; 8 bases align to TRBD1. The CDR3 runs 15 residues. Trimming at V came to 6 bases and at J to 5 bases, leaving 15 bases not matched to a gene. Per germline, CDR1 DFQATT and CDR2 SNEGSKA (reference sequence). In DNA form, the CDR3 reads TGCAGTGCCGGCCTGCAGGGGGCGCTTTCTAACGAGCAGTACTTC. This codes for CSAGLQGALSNEQYF.

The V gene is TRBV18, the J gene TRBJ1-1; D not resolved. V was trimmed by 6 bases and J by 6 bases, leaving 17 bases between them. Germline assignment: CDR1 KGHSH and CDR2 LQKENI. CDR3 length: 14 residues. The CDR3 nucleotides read TGTGCCAGCTCCTCGGAATATGGGGTGGCTGAAGCTTTCTTT. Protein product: CASSSEYGVAEAFF.